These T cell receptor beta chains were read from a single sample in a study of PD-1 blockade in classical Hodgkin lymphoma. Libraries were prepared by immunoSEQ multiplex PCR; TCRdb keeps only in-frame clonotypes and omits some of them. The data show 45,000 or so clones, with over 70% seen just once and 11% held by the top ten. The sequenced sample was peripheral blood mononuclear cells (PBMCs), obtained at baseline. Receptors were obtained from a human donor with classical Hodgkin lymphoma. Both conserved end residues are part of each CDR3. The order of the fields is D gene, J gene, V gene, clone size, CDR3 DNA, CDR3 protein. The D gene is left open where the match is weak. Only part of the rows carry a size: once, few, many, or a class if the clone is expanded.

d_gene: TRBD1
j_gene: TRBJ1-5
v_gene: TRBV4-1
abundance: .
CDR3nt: TGCGCCAGCAGCCAGAGACCGGGACAGGGAAATCAGCCCCAGCATTTT
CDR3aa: CASSQRPGQGNQPQHF

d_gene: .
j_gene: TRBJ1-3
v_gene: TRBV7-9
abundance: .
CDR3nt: TGTGCCAGCAGCTTAGTCCGGTCTGGGGGAAACACCATATATTTT
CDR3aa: CASSLVRSGGNTIYF

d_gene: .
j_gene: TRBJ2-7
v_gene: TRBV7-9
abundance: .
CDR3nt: TGTGCCAGCAGCTCCCTCCCAGGGGCACCGAGCTCCTACGAGCAGTACTTC
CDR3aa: CASSSLPGAPSSYEQYF

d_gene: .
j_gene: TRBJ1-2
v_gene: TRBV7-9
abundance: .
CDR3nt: TGTGCCAGCAGCTTCGGAGGGGGGCCTAACTATGGCTACACCTTC
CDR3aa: CASSFGGGPNYGYTF

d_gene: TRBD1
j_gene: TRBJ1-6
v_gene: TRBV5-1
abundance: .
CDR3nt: TGCGCCAGCAGCGAGGGGGCGCGAAATTCACCCCTCCACTTT
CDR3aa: CASSEGARNSPLHF

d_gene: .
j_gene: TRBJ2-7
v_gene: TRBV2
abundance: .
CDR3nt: TGTGCCAGTGAAGCTACTGGGGGGACCCCGATGGGGGAGCAGTACTTC
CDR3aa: CASEATGGTPMGEQYF

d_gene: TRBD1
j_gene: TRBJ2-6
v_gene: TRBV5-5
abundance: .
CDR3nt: TGTGCCAGCAGCCTAGGACAGGTGGCCTTTCCTGGGGCCAACGTCCTGACTTTC
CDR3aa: CASSLGQVAFPGANVLTF

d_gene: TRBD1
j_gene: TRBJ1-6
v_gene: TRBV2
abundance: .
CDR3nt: TGTGCCAGCAGCTCCTTTGACAGGGTCGGGGCCCTCCACTTT
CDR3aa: CASSSFDRVGALHF

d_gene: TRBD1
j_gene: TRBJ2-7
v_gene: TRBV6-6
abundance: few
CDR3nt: TGTGCCAGCAGTTTGGGACAGGGAGCCTACGAGCAGTACTTC
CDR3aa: CASSLGQGAYEQYF

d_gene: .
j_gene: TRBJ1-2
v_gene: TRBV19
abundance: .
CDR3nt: TGTGCCAGTAGTCTAAGCGGCGCCGTAACCTATGGCTACACCTTC
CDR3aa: CASSLSGAVTYGYTF

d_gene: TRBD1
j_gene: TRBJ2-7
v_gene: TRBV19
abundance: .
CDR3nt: TGTGCCAGTAGCCCCACCGGACAGGGTAAATACTACGAGCAGTACTTC
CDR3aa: CASSPTGQGKYYEQYF

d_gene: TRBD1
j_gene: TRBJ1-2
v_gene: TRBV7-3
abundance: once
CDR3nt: TGTGCCAGCAGCTCAGTCGGGGGACAGCCCTATGGCTACACCTTC
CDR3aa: CASSSVGGQPYGYTF

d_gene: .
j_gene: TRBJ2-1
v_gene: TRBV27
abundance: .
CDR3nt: TGTGCCAGCAGATACGGACAGAAGTTCAATGAGCAGTTCTTC
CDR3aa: CASRYGQKFNEQFF

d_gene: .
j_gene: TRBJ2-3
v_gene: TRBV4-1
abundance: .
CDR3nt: TGCGCCAGCAGCCAGGCAACTCAAGATACGCAGTATTTT
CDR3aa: CASSQATQDTQYF

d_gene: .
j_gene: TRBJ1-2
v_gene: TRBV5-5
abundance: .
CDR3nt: TGTGCCAGCAGCGCCCCAGAGGGGTTGAAGGGCTACACCTTC
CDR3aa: CASSAPEGLKGYTF

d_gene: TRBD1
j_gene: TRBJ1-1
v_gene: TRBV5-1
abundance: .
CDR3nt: TGCGCCAGCAGCTTGGGGACAGGATGGAACACTGAAGCTTTCTTT
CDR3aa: CASSLGTGWNTEAFF

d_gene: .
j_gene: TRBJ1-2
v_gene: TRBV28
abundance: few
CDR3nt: TGTGCCAGCAGTTTTATCGGAGGCTACACCTTC
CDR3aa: CASSFIGGYTF

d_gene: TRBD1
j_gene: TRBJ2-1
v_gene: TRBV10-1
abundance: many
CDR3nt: TGCGCCAGCAGCCGGGACAGGAACTACAATGAGCAGTTCTTC
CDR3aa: CASSRDRNYNEQFF

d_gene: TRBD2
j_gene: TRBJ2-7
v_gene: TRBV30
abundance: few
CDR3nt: TGTGCCTGGACTAGCGGGGTTTTCTCCTACGAGCAGTACTTC
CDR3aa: CAWTSGVFSYEQYF

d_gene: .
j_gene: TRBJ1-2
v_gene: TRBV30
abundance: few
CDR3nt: TGTGCCGGGAGGGGGGGGAGCGGCTATGGCTACACCTTC
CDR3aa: CAGRGGSGYGYTF

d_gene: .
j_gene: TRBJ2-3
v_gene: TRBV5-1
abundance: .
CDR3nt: TGCGCCAGCAGCTGGCAGACTAGCACAGATACGCAGTATTTT
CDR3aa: CASSWQTSTDTQYF

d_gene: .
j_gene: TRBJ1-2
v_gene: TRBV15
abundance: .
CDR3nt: TGTGCCACCAGCAGAGCCGGGGGGCTAGGCTACACCTTC
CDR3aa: CATSRAGGLGYTF

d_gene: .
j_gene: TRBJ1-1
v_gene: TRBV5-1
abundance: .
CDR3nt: TGCGCCAGCAGCTTGTGGGGGGATCTTATGAACACTGAAGCTTTCTTT
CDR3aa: CASSLWGDLMNTEAFF

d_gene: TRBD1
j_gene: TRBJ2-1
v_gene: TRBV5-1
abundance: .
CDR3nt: TGCGCCAGCAGCTTCGTAACAGGGGTCGGTGAGCAGTTCTTC
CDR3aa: CASSFVTGVGEQFF

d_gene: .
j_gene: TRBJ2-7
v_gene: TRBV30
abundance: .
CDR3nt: TGTGCCTGGAACCTGCCGGGACGGAACTCCTACGAGCAGTACTTC
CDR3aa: CAWNLPGRNSYEQYF

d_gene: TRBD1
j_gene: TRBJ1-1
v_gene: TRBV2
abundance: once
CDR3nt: TGTGCCAGCAGAGCTCTGGACAGGGGGCCGAACACTGAAGCTTTCTTT
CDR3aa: CASRALDRGPNTEAFF

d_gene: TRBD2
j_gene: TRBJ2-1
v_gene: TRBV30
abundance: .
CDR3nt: TGTGCCTGGTGTAGCGGGAGGGCCCACAATGAGCAGTTCTTC
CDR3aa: CAWCSGRAHNEQFF

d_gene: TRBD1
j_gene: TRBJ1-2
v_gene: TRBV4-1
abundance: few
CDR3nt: TGCGCCAGCAGTTCCTCGACAGGGTGGGTAGAAGGCTACACCTTC
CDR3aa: CASSSSTGWVEGYTF

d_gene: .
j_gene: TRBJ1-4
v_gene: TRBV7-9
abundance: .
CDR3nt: TGTGCCAGCAGCTTAACCCCGTTCGCCCGGGAAGGAGGTGAAAAACTGTTTTTT
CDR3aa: CASSLTPFAREGGEKLFF